This passage covers 19 T cell receptor beta chains from one sample sequenced in a study of spatial heterogeneity in lung cancer. The time point was: blood at routine non-recurrence follow-up after resection. Researchers sequenced whole RNA taken from tumor, nontumor lung or frozen PBMC without sorting. MiXCR, applied by TCRdb to the 5' RACE reads, yields one record per CDR3 protein. The profile shows around 110,000 distinct CDR3 sequences, 12% of them singletons. The source material was PBMCs, sampled at follow-up. The receptors were sampled from a male donor with early-stage non-small cell lung cancer.

The chain uses TRBV5-5 and TRBJ1-2; possible D gene TRBD1, 5 bases. The V end lost 1 base, the J end lost 4 bases, and 8 bases lay between the germline ends. The CDR3 is 13 residues long. Germline V gene sequence: CDR1 SGHKS, CDR2 YYEKEE (reference sequence). The CDR3 reads CASSLSGGYGYTF. The CDR3 DNA reads TGTGCCAGCAGCTTGTCTGGGGGCTATGGCTACACCTTC.

This clonotype was seen only a few times. The V call is TRBV18, the J call TRBJ2-7, with D hard to call. V lost 6 bases, J lost 4 bases, and 10 bases lay in between. Germline V gives CDR1 KGHSH, CDR2 LQKENI. This CDR3 is built from 12 residues. The CDR3 coding sequence is TGTGCCAGCTCCCCTAGACCTTACGAGCAGTACTTC. Translated, it gives CASSPRPYEQYF.

This clonotype was observed a few times. The J gene is TRBJ2-1, the V gene TRBV5-1; 8 nucleotides line up with TRBD1. The CDR3 runs 14 residues. The V gene end was trimmed by 6 bases and the J gene end by 3 bases; junction bases not matched to a gene: 5. Germline loops: CDR1 SGHRS, CDR2 YFSETQ. The DNA of the CDR3 is TGCGCCAGCACCCCAGGGGGCGACTACAATGAGCAGTTCTTC. Its translation is CASTPGGDYNEQFF.

Ten or more counts support this clonotype. The chain has TRBV11-2 and TRBJ2-3; possible D gene TRBD2, 6 bases. V was cut by 3 bases and J by 2 bases, with 12 bases left in between. Germline V gene data show CDR1 as SGHAT and CDR2 as FQNNGV. The CDR3 loop spans 15 amino acids. CDR3 protein: CASSFSGLITDTQYF. The CDR3 nucleotides are TGTGCCAGCAGCTTCTCGGGACTGATCACAGATACGCAGTATTTT.

J is TRBJ2-7 and V is TRBV24-1, with TRBD1 matching over 7 bases. CDR3 size: 14 residues. Looked up from germline, CDR1 is KGHDR and CDR2 is SFDVKD. V shed 7 bases and J 0 bases; nucleotides not matched to a gene: 5. The DNA for the CDR3 is TGTGCCACCAGCCCGGGACAGAGCTCCTACGAGCAGTACTTC. Its translation: CATSPGQSSYEQYF.

This clonotype has only a few counts. The V call is TRBV10-2, the J call TRBJ1-2; 7 nucleotides line up with TRBD1. Germline V lookup: CDR1 WSHSY, CDR2 SAAADI. The length of the CDR3 is 13 residues. The V and J ends lost 2 bases and 5 bases, in that order; junction bases with no gene match: 2. CDR3 protein: CASSEGRGYGYTF. CDR3 sequence (DNA): TGCGCCAGCAGTGAGGGCAGGGGGTATGGCTACACCTTC.

There are many counts of this clonotype. The CDR3 DNA follows: TGCGCCAGCAGCCAAGGGACCTTGGCCTCAGGACCCAACTATGGCTACACCTTC. Translation gives CASSQGTLASGPNYGYTF. V is TRBV4-3 and J is TRBJ1-2; D gene uncertain. This CDR3 region has 18 residues. CDR1 LGHNA and CDR2 YSLEER come from the germline V gene. Trimming removed 1 base from V and 2 bases from J, with 20 bases in between.

This clonotype was seen only once. The V call is TRBV5-6, the J call TRBJ1-1; no firm D call. Trimming took off 2 bases at V and 1 base at J, with 6 bases between the two ends. There are 13 residues in the CDR3. The germline CDR1 and CDR2 sequences are SGHDT and YYEEEE. CDR3 protein: CASSFDSNTEAFF. CDR3 coding DNA: TGTGCCAGCAGCTTCGACTCGAACACTGAAGCTTTCTTT.

In this sample, this clonotype turned up many times. The chain links TRBV20-1 to TRBJ2-7, with D perhaps TRBD1 or TRBD2 (7 bases each). The CDR3 consists of 16 residues. The V and J ends lost 3 bases and 4 bases respectively, with 22 bases between them. Germline lookup yields CDR1 DFQATT and CDR2 SNEGSKA (reference sequence). Here the CDR3 reads CSASSGRGGRYYEQYF. CDR3 DNA: TGCAGTGCTAGCAGTGGCAGGGGGGGAAGGTATTACGAGCAGTACTTC.

The genes are TRBV12-2 and TRBJ1-5. TRBV12-2 has pseudogene status. The CDR3 totals 11 residues. The CDR3 region is CASRLVKLQHF. The DNA for the CDR3 is TGTGCAAGTCGCTTAGTTAAGCTCCAGCATTTT.

This sequence joins TRBV6-6 and TRBJ1-1; possibly TRBD1 for D (6 bases). Trimming pared 5 bases from V and 6 bases from J, leaving 16 bases between. The CDR3 is made up of 14 amino acids. Germline assignment: CDR1 MNHNY and CDR2 SVGAGI (reference sequence). This chain's CDR3 is CASSTPGAIPEAFF. The CDR3 coding sequence is TGTGCCAGCAGTACCCCAGGGGCTATCCCTGAAGCTTTCTTT.

In its sample, this clonotype was seen a few times. The J gene is TRBJ2-1, the V gene TRBV9, with D perhaps TRBD2 (6 bases). This CDR3 comprises 15 residues. CDR1 is SGDLS and CDR2 is YYNGEE in the germline V gene. V dropped 0 bases and J dropped 2 bases, with 9 bases sitting between them. CDR3 nucleotide sequence: TGTGCCAGCAGCGTAGGAGGGAGGCCCTACAATGAGCAGTTCTTC. It is translated as CASSVGGRPYNEQFF.

The rearrangement uses TRBV10-3 and TRBJ2-7; D perhaps matches TRBD2 (6 bases). Trimming took 6 bases from V and 3 from J, leaving 12 bases between them. Germline V gives CDR1 ENHRY, CDR2 SYGVKD. The CDR3 is 13 amino acids. The CDR3 nucleotides read TGTGCCATCAGAATAACGGGGGACTACGAGCAGTACTTC. Translating it yields CAIRITGDYEQYF.

V gene TRBV28 combines with J gene TRBJ2-3; D is unresolved. This CDR3 has 15 amino acids. In germline, CDR1 is MDHEN, CDR2 SYDVKM. Trimming removed 2 bases at V and 0 bases at J, with 9 bases between. CDR3 sequence reads: CASSLRTDSTDTQYF. CDR3 DNA: TGTGCCAGCAGTTTACGAACAGATAGCACAGATACGCAGTATTTT.

The gene calls are TRBV28 and TRBJ2-2; D is perhaps TRBD1 (5 bases). V gave up 8 bases and J gave up 3 bases, with 13 bases separating them. There are 14 residues in the CDR3. Germline V gives CDR1 MDHEN, CDR2 SYDVKM. The CDR3 sequence is CASFRQGYTGELFF. The CDR3 coding sequence is TGTGCCAGCTTTAGGCAGGGATACACCGGGGAGCTGTTTTTT.

The CDR3 bases are TGTGCCAGCAGTGGCCCCGGTGATACGCAGTATTTT. Translation gives CASSGPGDTQYF. The V and J genes are TRBV2 and TRBJ2-3; D is unresolved. Trimming took off 4 bases at V and 6 bases at J, with 8 bases between the two ends. The CDR3 loop spans 12 amino acids. Germline loops: CDR1 SNHLY, CDR2 FYNNEI.

The rearrangement joins TRBV20-1 to TRBJ1-2, with 7 bases fitting TRBD1. V dropped 5 bases and J dropped 4; count of bases not matched to a gene: 7. Germline V CDR1 and CDR2: DFQATT, SNEGSKA (reference sequence). CDR3 length: 13 amino acids. CDR3 amino acids: CSAGVGQFYGYTF. DNA of the CDR3: TGCAGTGCTGGAGTGGGACAGTTCTATGGCTACACCTTC.

The rearrangement uses TRBV28 and TRBJ2-7; perhaps TRBD2 as D (6 bases). Trimming cost V 10 bases and J 4 bases, with 20 bases left between them. CDR1 and CDR2 (germline): MDHEN, SYDVKM. This CDR3 contains 14 residues. CDR3 DNA sequence: TGTGCCACCACCTCCCGTGGAGGGTCTTACGAGCAGTACTTC. Translated, it gives CATTSRGGSYEQYF.

This clonotype has a handful of counts. This sequence joins TRBV7-2 and TRBJ2-2; 7 bases align to TRBD2. This CDR3 has 18 amino acids. Trimming removed 2 bases from V and 7 bases from J; junction bases left unmatched: 16. Germline assignment: CDR1 SGHTA and CDR2 FQGNSA. The CDR3 DNA follows: TGTGCCAGCAGCTTAAGGGCGATAGCTAGCGGAGGGGACGGGGAGCTGTTTTTT. As protein: CASSLRAIASGGDGELFF.